The clone carrying this T cell receptor beta chain was observed a single time. This entry belongs to a study of blood T cell repertoires in COVID-19. Germline lookup yields CDR1 SQVTM and CDR2 ANQGSEA. The V end lost 3 bases, the J end lost 7 bases, and 7 bases lay between the germline ends. The CDR3 is 11 residues long. Clones were read by immunoSEQ multiplex PCR, and TCRdb kept only the in-frame ones, dropping some. The sample records about 65,000 clones, about 93% being singletons. The receptor comes from a man aged 70 or older with active COVID-19. The sample consisted of peripheral blood. This rearrangement joins TRBV29-1 to TRBJ2-1, with D perhaps TRBD1 (6 bases). The CDR3 region is CSVDRGNEQFF. DNA for the CDR3: TGCAGCGTTGATAGGGGGAATGAGCAGTTCTTC.